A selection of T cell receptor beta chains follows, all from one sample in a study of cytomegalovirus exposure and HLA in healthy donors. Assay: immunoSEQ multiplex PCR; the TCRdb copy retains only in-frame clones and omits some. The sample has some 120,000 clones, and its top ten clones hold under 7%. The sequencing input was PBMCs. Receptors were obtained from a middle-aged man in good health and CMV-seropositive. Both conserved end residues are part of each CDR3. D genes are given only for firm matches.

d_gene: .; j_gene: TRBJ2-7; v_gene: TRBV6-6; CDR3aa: CASSVGRGGYEQYF; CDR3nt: TGTGCCTCAAGCGTGGGGCGAGGGGGCTACGAGCAGTACTTC
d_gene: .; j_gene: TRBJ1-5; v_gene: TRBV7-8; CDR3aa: CASSQGIRDIYHQPQHF; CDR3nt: TGTGCCAGCAGCCAAGGAATCCGGGACATATATCATCAGCCCCAGCATTTT
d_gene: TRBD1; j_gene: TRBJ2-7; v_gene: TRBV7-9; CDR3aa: CASSLTGYEQYF; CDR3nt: TGTGCCAGCAGCCTGACAGGGTACGAGCAGTACTTC
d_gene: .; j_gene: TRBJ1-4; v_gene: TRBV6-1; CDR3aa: CASSEAKGWGGPSEKLFF; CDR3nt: TGTGCCAGCAGTGAAGCTAAGGGGTGGGGGGGCCCGAGTGAAAAACTGTTTTTT
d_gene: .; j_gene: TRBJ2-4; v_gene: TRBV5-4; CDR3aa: CASSRNGLAEGAKNIQYF; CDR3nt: TGTGCCAGCAGCCGAAACGGGCTCGCAGAGGGAGCCAAAAACATTCAGTACTTC
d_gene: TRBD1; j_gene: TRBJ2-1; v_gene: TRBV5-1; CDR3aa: CASRTGEVGEQFF; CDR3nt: TGCGCCAGCCGGACAGGGGAGGTCGGTGAGCAGTTCTTC
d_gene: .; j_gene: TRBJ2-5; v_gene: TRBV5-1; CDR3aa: CASSFGGLQETQYF; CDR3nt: TGCGCCAGCAGCTTCGGGGGGCTCCAAGAGACCCAGTACTTC
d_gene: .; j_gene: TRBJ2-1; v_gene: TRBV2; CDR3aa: CASSEMRGRAKNEQFF; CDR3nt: TGTGCCAGCAGTGAGATGAGGGGGAGGGCCAAAAATGAGCAGTTCTTC
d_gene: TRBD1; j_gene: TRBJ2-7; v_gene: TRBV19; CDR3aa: CASSTGTGGSEQYF; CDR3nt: TGTGCCAGTAGTACCGGGACAGGGGGTAGCGAGCAGTACTTC
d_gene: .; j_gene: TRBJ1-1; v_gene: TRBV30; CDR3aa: CAWGFGGNTEAFF; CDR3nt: TGTGCCTGGGGCTTCGGGGGGAACACTGAAGCTTTCTTT
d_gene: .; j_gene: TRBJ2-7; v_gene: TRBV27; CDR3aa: CASSPGNSDEQYF; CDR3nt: TGTGCCAGCAGTCCGGGGAATTCCGACGAGCAGTACTTC
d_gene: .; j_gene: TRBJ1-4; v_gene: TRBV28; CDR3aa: CASSILDRGATNEKLFF; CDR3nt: TGTGCCAGCAGTATCTTGGACAGAGGAGCAACTAATGAAAAACTGTTTTTT
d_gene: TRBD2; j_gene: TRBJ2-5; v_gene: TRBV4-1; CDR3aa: CASSQDSGGLGAFFVEETQYF; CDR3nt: TGCGCCAGCAGCCAAGATTCGGGGGGTTTAGGCGCGTTTTTCGTAGAAGAGACCCAGTACTTC
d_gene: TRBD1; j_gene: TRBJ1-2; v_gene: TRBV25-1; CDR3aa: CASNSGDSRNYGYTF; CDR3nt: TGTGCCAGCAACTCAGGGGACAGCAGAAACTATGGCTACACCTTC
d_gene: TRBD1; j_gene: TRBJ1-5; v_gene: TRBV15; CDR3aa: CATSREEGASNQPQHF; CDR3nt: TGTGCCACCAGCAGAGAGGAGGGGGCGAGCAATCAGCCCCAGCATTTT
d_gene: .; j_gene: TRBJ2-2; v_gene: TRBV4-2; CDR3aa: CASSQDPQGNTGELFF; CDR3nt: TGTGCCAGCAGCCAAGATCCACAGGGGAACACCGGGGAGCTGTTTTTT
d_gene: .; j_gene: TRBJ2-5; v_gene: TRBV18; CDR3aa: CASSPNRDETQYF; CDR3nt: TGTGCCAGCTCACCCAACAGGGACGAGACCCAGTACTTC
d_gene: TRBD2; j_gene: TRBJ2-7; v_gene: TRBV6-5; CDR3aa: CASRDEAGVYEQYF; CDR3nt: TGTGCCAGCCGGGACGAAGCGGGAGTGTACGAGCAGTACTTC
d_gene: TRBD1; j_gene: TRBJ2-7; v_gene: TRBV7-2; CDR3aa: CASSLDRDAEQYF; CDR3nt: TGTGCCAGCAGCCTAGACAGGGATGCTGAGCAGTACTTC
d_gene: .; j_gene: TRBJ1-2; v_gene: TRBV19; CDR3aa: CASSIVSGEGYTF; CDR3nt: TGTGCCAGTAGTATCGTATCAGGGGAAGGCTACACCTTC
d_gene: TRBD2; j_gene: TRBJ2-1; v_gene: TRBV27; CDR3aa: CASSLPDRTSGRAALVYNEQFF; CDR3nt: TGTGCCAGCAGTTTACCCGATCGGACTAGCGGGAGGGCCGCTCTAGTCTACAATGAGCAGTTCTTC
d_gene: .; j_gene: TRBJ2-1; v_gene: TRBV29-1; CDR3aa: CSVDRRTERNEQFF; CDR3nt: TGCAGCGTTGATAGGCGAACCGAGCGGAATGAGCAGTTCTTC
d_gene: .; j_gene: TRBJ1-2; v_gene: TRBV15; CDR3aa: CATSRGGGYGYTF; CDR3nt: TGTGCCACCAGCAGAGGGGGGGGCTATGGCTACACCTTC
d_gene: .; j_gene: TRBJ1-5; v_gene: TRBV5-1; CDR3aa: CASIFYNQPQHF; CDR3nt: TGCGCCAGCATCTTCTATAATCAGCCCCAGCATTTT
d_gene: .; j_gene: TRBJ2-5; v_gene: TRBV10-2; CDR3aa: CASRVQGTFQETQYF; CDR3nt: TGCGCCAGCAGGGTACAGGGTACTTTTCAAGAGACCCAGTACTTC
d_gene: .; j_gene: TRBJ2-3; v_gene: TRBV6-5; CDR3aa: CASRDGGVFTDTQYF; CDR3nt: TGTGCCAGCAGAGACGGAGGGGTCTTCACAGATACGCAGTATTTT
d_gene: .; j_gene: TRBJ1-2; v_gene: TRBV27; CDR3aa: CASSPLPVANYGYTF; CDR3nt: TGTGCCAGCAGCCCCCTGCCCGTAGCTAACTATGGCTACACCTTC
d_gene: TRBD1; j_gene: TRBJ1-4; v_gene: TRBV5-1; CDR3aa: CASSFGQGNEKLFF; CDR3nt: TGCGCCAGCAGCTTTGGACAGGGGAATGAAAAACTGTTTTTT
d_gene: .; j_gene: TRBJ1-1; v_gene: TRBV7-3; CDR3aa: CASSSQGSTEAFF; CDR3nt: TGTGCCAGCAGCTCCCAGGGGAGCACTGAAGCTTTCTTT
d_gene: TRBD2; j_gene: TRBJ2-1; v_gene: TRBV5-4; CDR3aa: CASGGAGTYNEQFF; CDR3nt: TGTGCCAGCGGAGGAGCGGGAACCTACAATGAGCAGTTCTTC
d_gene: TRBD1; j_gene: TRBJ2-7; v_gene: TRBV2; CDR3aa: CASSVIGDSYEQYF; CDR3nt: TGTGCCAGCAGTGTCATTGGGGACAGCTACGAGCAGTACTTC
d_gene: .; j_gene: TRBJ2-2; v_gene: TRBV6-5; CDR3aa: CASSRRGTGELFF; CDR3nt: TGTGCCAGCAGCCGGAGGGGAACCGGGGAGCTGTTTTTT
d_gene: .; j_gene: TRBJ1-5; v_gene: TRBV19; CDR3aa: CASGQYQPQHF; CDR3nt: TGTGCCAGTGGTCAGTATCAGCCCCAGCATTTT
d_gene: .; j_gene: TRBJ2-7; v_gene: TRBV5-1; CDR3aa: CASSRDSYEQYF; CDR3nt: TGCGCCAGCAGCCGCGATAGCTACGAGCAGTACTTC
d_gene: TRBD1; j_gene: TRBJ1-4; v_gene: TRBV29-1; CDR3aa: CSVSGQGAREKLFF; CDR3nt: TGCAGCGTGTCCGGACAGGGGGCTAGGGAAAAACTGTTTTTT
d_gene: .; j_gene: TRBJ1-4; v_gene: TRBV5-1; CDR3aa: CASSYQSDRNEKLFF; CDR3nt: TGCGCCAGCAGCTATCAATCCGACAGAAATGAAAAACTGTTTTTT
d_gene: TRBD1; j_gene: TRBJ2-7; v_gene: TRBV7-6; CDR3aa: CASSLADRDYEQYF; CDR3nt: TGTGCCAGCAGCTTAGCCGACAGGGACTACGAGCAGTACTTC
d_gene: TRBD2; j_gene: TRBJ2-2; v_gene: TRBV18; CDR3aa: CASSPLPAGVTGELFF; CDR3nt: TGTGCCAGCTCACCACTGCCAGCGGGAGTTACCGGGGAGCTGTTTTTT
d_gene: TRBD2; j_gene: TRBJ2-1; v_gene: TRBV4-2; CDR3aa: CASSRTSGQAYNEQFF; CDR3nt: TGTGCCAGCAGTCGGACTAGCGGGCAAGCCTACAATGAGCAGTTCTTC
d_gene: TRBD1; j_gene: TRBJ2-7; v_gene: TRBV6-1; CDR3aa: CASSEVARGREQYF; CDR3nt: TGTGCCAGCAGTGAAGTGGCCAGGGGGCGCGAGCAGTACTTC
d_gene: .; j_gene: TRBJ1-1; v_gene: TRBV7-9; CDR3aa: CASSLGQGNTEAFF; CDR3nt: TGTGCCAGCAGCTTAGGCCAGGGGAACACTGAAGCTTTCTTT
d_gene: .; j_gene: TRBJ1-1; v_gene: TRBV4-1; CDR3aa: CASSQGRGGNTEAFF; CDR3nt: TGCGCCAGCAGCCAAGGTCGGGGGGGGAACACTGAAGCTTTCTTT
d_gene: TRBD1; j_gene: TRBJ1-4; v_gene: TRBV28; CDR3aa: CASTVTGGTIEKLFF; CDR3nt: TGTGCCAGCACCGTCACAGGGGGGACAATTGAAAAACTGTTTTTT
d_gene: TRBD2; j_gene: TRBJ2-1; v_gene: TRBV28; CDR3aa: CASSRLTSGGYNEQFF; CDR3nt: TGTGCCAGCAGTCGCCTGACTAGCGGGGGCTACAATGAGCAGTTCTTC
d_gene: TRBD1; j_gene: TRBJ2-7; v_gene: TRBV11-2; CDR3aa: CASSSLGQGSYEQYF; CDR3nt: TGTGCCAGCAGCTCTCTGGGACAGGGGAGCTACGAGCAGTACTTC
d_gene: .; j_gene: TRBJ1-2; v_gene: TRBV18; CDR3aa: CASSPAGDYGYTF; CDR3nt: TGTGCCAGCTCACCAGCCGGAGACTATGGCTACACCTTC
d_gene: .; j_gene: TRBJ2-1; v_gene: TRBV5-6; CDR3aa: CASSLPPNEQFF; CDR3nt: TGTGCCAGCAGCCTCCCCCCGAATGAGCAGTTCTTC
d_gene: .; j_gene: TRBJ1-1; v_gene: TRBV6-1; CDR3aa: CASSEEGQAFF; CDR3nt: TGTGCCAGCAGTGAGGAGGGGCAGGCTTTCTTT
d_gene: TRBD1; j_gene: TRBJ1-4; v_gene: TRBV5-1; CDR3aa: CASSLDLGTANEKLFF; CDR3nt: TGCGCCAGCAGCTTGGATCTCGGGACAGCTAATGAAAAACTGTTTTTT
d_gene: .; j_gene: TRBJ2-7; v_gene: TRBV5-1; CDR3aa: CASSFQPVGYEQYF; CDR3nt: TGCGCCAGCAGCTTTCAACCTGTCGGCTACGAGCAGTACTTC
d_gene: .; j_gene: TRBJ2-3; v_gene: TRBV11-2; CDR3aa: CASSLDLRLATDTQYF; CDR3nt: TGTGCCAGCAGCTTAGACCTAAGGCTAGCGACAGATACGCAGTATTTT
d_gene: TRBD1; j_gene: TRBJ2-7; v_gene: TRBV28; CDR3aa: CASRRTGRYEQYF; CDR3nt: TGTGCCAGCAGACGGACAGGGAGGTACGAGCAGTACTTC
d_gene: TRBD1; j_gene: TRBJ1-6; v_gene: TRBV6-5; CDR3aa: CASNKGQHNSPLHF; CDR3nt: TGTGCCAGCAATAAGGGACAGCATAATTCACCCCTCCACTTT
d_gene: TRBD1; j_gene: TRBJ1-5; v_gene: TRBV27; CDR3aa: CASSRQGSNQPQHF; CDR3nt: TGTGCCAGCAGTCGACAGGGTAGCAATCAGCCCCAGCATTTT
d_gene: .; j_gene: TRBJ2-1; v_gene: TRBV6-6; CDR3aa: CASSIGWGDRDNEQFF; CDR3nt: TGTGCCAGCAGTATCGGGTGGGGGGACAGAGACAATGAGCAGTTCTTC
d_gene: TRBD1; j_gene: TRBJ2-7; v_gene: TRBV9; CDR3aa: CASSVEDRVSGEQYF; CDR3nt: TGTGCCAGCAGCGTAGAGGACAGGGTTTCGGGCGAGCAGTACTTC
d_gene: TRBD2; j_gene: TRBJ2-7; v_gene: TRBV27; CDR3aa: CASSVTSGNYEQYF; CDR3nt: TGTGCCAGCAGTGTGACTAGCGGGAACTACGAGCAGTACTTC
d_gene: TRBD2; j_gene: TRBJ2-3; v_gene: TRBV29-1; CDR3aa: CSVSGGGQSSTDTQYF; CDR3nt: TGCAGCGTTTCCGGGGGGGGACAATCTAGCACAGATACGCAGTATTTT
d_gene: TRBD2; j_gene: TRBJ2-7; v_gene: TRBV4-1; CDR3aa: CASSPREEGYEQYF; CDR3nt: TGCGCCAGCAGCCCCCGGGAGGAGGGCTACGAGCAGTACTTC
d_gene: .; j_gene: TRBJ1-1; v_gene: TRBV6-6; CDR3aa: CASRGQSLNTEAFF; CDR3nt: TGTGCCAGCAGAGGACAGAGTTTGAACACTGAAGCTTTCTTT